Each of the 13 T cell receptor beta chains below was sequenced from the same sample in a study of a mutant IDH1 vaccine in newly diagnosed glioma. For these TCRs, the target antigens are not known. TCRdb keeps only in-frame clones here, not all; method: immunoSEQ multiplex PCR. The table has tens of thousands of clones, roughly 80% seen once; the top ten hold over 3%. As to time point: week 5, during vaccination. The investigators gave 300 ug of mutant IDH1 20-mer peptide in each vaccine dose, together with topical imiquimod. The material was PBMCs, obtained from a glioma patient whose treatment included an IDH1 peptide vaccine. These receptors all stem from a woman in her late teens or twenties with glioma. Some clones in this sample may be carry-over from other donors' samples.

The V and J genes are TRBV7-2 and TRBJ2-7; 7 bases map to TRBD2. This CDR3 is built from 14 residues. CDR1 is SGHTA, CDR2 FQGNSA, per germline. J lost 3 bases, V lost 4 bases, and 6 bases had no gene match. This CDR3 is CASSSGTTFYEQYF. The DNA of the CDR3 is TGTGCCAGCAGCTCGGGGACTACGTTCTACGAGCAGTACTTC.

J is TRBJ1-2 and V is TRBV14; D gene unclear. The CDR3 runs to 14 residues. V was cut by 1 base and J by 4 bases, with 10 bases left in between. Germline CDR1 SGHDN, CDR2 FVKESK. The CDR3: CASSQVSPFYGYTF. The CDR3 DNA reads as TGTGCCAGCAGCCAAGTTAGTCCCTTCTATGGCTACACCTTC.

This clone was seen only a few times. The chain uses TRBV30 and TRBJ1-5; weak D call: TRBD1 (5 bases). Germline CDR1 is GTSNPN and CDR2 is SVGIG (reference sequence). V was trimmed by 1 base and J by 6 bases, leaving 10 bases between them. This CDR3 is built from 13 residues. The CDR3 loop is CAWSGGDGQPQHF. In DNA, the CDR3 is TGTGCCTGGAGTGGAGGGGATGGTCAGCCCCAGCATTTT.

The chain uses TRBV28 and TRBJ1-1; D is perhaps TRBD1 (6 bases). Germline V lookup: CDR1 MDHEN, CDR2 SYDVKM. V lost 5 bases, J lost 0 bases, and 22 bases lay in between. This CDR3 has 18 amino acids. In nucleotides, the CDR3 is TGTGCCAGCAGTCCCCGAAGGAGGGGGGGCATTCTGAACACTGAAGCTTTCTTT. Amino acids: CASSPRRRGGILNTEAFF.

This chain links TRBV6-5 with TRBJ1-2, with a weak D call TRBD1 (5 bases). The V gene's germline CDR1 is MNHEY and CDR2 SVGAGI. V lost 0 bases and J 9 bases, leaving 17 bases between the germline ends. The CDR3 runs 15 residues. The CDR3 reads CASSYSGTADERYTF. The CDR3 DNA follows: TGTGCCAGCAGTTACTCCGGGACGGCGGATGAACGCTACACCTTC.

The CDR3 DNA follows: TGTGCCGGACATTTAGCGGGAGAGGCAGATACGCAGTATTTT. Translated: CAGHLAGEADTQYF. This sequence joins TRBV6-1 and TRBJ2-3, with TRBD2 identical over 9 bases. CDR3 length equals 14 residues. The germline gives CDR1 MNHNS, CDR2 SASEGT. The V gene end was trimmed by 11 bases and the J gene end by 4 bases; junction bases not matched to a gene: 10.

The chain uses TRBV19 and TRBJ1-5, with D possibly being TRBD1 (6 bases). This CDR3 is built from 15 residues. The V end lost 3 bases, the J end lost 4 bases, and 13 bases lay between the germline ends. Germline V gene lookup returns CDR1 LNHDA and CDR2 SQIVND (reference sequence). The CDR3 DNA reads TGTGCCAGTAGTATCTATGGGACACAAAATCAGCCCCAGCATTTT. Its translation is CASSIYGTQNQPQHF.

V is TRBV6-1 and J is TRBJ2-2, with D uncertain. The CDR3 runs 14 residues. V dropped 7 bases and J dropped 5 bases, with 14 bases sitting between them. Germline CDR1 is MNHNS and CDR2 is SASEGT. The CDR3 DNA sequence: TGTGCCAGCAATACAATGCTCGGGACCGGGGAGCTGTTTTTT. It specifies CASNTMLGTGELFF.

This clone was observed a few times. The chain employs TRBV7-9 and TRBJ1-2; 9 bases fit TRBD1. The CDR3 contains 14 residues. Germline CDR1 is SEHNR and CDR2 is FQNEAQ (reference sequence). V trimming: 5 bases; J trimming: 5 bases; junction bases outside the gene matches: 6. For the CDR3, the DNA is TGTGCCAGCAGCCCCGGGACAGGGCTTTATGGCTACACCTTC. Amino acids: CASSPGTGLYGYTF.

The V and J genes are TRBV13 and TRBJ2-7; D perhaps matches TRBD1 (6 bases). Per the germline V gene, CDR1 is PRHDT and CDR2 is FYEKMQ (reference sequence). The CDR3 covers 17 residues. The ends were cut back, 4 bases at V and 5 bases at J, with 24 bases in the middle. The CDR3 DNA follows: TGTGCCAGCAGCTCCAGGCCGGGACATTTTGGGGGTCACGAGCAGTACTTC. Translation: CASSSRPGHFGGHEQYF.

This chain uses TRBV7-9 with TRBJ1-2, with D perhaps TRBD1 (6 bases). This CDR3 contains 15 residues. The germline V gene has CDR1 SEHNR and CDR2 FQNEAQ (reference sequence). The V gene lost 5 bases and the J gene lost 0 bases, with 13 bases spanning the gap. CDR3 nucleotides: TGTGCCAGCAGCCAATACAGGGACCCTAACTATGGCTACACCTTC. Protein product: CASSQYRDPNYGYTF.

V is TRBV9 and J is TRBJ1-3; maybe TRBD1 (5 bases). The V gene's germline CDR1 is SGDLS and CDR2 YYNGEE. The CDR3 is made up of 14 amino acids. The V and J ends lost 2 bases and 2 bases respectively, with 8 bases between them. The CDR3 here is CASSVTGPGNTIYF. The CDR3 coding sequence is TGTGCCAGCAGCGTTACGGGACCTGGAAACACCATATATTTT.

This clone showed up just once. V usage is TRBV5-1 and J usage is TRBJ1-5; D gene uncertain. The CDR3 is 14 amino acids. Germline loops: CDR1 SGHRS, CDR2 YFSETQ. V lost 0 bases, J lost 6 bases, and 10 bases lay in between. The CDR3 protein is CASSLDGGSQPQHF. DNA of the CDR3: TGCGCCAGCAGCTTGGACGGCGGGAGTCAGCCCCAGCATTTT.